The clone carrying this TCR beta chain was counted between two and nine times. The antigen is undetermined. The V gene end was trimmed by 8 bases and the J gene end by 1 base; junction bases not matched to a gene: 8. The length of the CDR3 is 15 residues. Germline V gene data show CDR1 as GTSNPN and CDR2 as SVGIG (reference sequence). The data were taken from a study of T cell repertoires in cytomegalovirus infection. Study-level information: Indications came from public TCR beta signatures; they pointed to CMV infection and to a matching HLA type.

TCRdb fed the reads into MiXCR, producing one record per CDR3 protein. The sample gives roughly 280,000 distinct CDR3 sequences, 9.1% of which show up once; about 15% is in the top ten. Regarding the study as a whole: Cumulative frequency of public TCR beta families picked out carriers of CMV plus the relevant HLA. Dominating the ex vivo response were TCR beta clonotypes that were CMV-specific and HLA-C-restricted.

This chain uses TRBV30 with TRBJ2-1, with 10 bases identical to TRBD2. Sequenced sample: PBMCs. The sequence was obtained from a human donor in good health (CMV status not recorded). Some clones in this sample may be carry-over from other donors' samples. The CDR3 DNA reads TGTGCCGGTAAAAGCGGGAGGGGATCCTACAATGAGCAGTTCTTC. It specifies CAGKSGRGSYNEQFF.